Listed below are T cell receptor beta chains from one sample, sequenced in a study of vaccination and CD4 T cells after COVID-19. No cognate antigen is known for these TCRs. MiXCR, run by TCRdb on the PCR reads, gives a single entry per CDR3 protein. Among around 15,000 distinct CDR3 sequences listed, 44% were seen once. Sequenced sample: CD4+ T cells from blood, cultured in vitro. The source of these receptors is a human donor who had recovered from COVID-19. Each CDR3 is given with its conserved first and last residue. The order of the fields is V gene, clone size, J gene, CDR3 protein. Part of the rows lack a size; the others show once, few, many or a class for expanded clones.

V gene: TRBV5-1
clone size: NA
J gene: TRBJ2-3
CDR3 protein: CASSLEGGGLTDTQYF

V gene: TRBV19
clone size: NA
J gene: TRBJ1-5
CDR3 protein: CASSIKWNQPQHF

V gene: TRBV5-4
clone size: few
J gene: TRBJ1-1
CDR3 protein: CASSPPGYTEAFF

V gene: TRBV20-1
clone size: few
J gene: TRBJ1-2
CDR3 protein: CSARQSGGYTF

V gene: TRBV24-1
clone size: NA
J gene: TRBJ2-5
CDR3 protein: CATSVPPVETQYF

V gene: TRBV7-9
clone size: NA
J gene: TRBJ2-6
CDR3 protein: CASSLASGANVLTF

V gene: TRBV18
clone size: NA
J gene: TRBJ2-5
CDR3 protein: CASSPRSSSETQYF

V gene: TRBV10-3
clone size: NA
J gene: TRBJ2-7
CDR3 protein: CAISVAKLAGSSYEQYF

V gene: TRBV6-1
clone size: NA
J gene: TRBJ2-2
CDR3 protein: CASSLRTNTGELFF

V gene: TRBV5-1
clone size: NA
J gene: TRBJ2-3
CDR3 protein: CASSNLPTDTQYF

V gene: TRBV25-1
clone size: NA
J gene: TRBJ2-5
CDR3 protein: CASSESGETQYF

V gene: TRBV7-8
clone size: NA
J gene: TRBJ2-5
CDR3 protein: CASSVTSGSWETQYF

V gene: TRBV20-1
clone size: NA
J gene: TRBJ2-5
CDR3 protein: CSAPGFQETQYF

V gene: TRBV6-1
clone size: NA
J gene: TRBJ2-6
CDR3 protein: CASSGPGRGANVLTF

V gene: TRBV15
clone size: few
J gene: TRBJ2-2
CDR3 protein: CATSVRIGQGGELFF

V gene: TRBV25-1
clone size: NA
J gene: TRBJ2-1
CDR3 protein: CASSGSSGRARSYNEQFF

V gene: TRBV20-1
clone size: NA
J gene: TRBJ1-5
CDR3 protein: CSARPGQGVHQPQHF

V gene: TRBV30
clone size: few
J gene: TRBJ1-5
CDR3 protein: CAWSSTMEPQHF

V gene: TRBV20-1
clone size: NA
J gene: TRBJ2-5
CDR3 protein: CSARSVAGGFETQYF

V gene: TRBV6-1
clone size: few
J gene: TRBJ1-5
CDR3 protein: CASARGANQPQHF

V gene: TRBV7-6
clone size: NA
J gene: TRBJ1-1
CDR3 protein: CASNSRQGANTEAFF